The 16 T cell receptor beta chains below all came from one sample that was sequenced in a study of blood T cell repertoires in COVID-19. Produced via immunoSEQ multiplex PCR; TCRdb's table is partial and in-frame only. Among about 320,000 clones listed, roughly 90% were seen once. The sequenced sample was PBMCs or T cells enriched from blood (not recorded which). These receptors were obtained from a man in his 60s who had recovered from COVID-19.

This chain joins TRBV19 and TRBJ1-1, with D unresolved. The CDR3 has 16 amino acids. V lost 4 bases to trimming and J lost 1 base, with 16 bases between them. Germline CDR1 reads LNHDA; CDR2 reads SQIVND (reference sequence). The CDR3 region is CASSRGNLRGNTEAFF. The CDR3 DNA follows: TGTGCCAGTAGTAGAGGGAACCTACGGGGGAACACTGAAGCTTTCTTT.

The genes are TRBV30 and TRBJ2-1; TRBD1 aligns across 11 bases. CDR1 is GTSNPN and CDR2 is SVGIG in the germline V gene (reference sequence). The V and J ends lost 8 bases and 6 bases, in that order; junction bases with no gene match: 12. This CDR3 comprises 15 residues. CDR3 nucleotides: TGTGCCGCCTTAAAGGACAGGGGGCATGTCAATGAGCAGTTCTTC. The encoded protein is CAALKDRGHVNEQFF.

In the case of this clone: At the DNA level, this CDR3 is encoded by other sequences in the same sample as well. CDR3 coding DNA: TGCGCCAGCAGCTTGGCTGTGAACACTGAAGCTTTCTTT. Translated: CASSLAVNTEAFF. The J gene is TRBJ1-1, the V gene TRBV5-1; D gene unclear. The CDR3 is 13 amino acids. Between the trimmed V and J ends, which lost 0 bases and 0 bases, there was a span of 3 bases. Germline CDR1 and CDR2: SGHRS and YFSETQ.

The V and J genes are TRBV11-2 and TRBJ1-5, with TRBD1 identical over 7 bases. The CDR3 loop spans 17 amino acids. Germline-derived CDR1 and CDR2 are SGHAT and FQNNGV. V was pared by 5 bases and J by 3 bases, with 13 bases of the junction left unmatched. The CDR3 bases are TGTGCCAGCAGCCCCTCTTCCCGACAGGGAACCAATCAGCCCCAGCATTTT. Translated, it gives CASSPSSRQGTNQPQHF.

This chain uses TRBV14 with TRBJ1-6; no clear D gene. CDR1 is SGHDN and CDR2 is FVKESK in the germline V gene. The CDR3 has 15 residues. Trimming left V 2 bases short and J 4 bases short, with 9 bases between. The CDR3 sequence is CASSQQAKYNSPLHF. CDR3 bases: TGTGCCAGCAGCCAACAGGCGAAATATAATTCACCCCTCCACTTT. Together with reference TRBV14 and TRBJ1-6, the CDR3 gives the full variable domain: EAGVTQFPSHSVIEKGQTVTLRCDPISGHDNLYWYRRVMGKEIKFLLHFVKESKQDESGMPNNRFLAERTGGTYSTLKVQPAELEDSGVYFCASSQQAKYNSPLHFGNGTRLTVT.

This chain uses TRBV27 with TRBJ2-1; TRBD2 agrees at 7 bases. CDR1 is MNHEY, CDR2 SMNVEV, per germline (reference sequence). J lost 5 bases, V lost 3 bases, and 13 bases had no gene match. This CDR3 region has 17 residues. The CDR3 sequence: CASSLFLEAGPNNEQFF. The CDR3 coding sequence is TGTGCCAGCAGTTTGTTCTTAGAAGCGGGGCCGAACAATGAGCAGTTCTTC.

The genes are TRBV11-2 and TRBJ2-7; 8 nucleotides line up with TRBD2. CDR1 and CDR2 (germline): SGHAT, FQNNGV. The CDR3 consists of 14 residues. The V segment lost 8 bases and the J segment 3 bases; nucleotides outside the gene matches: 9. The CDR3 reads CASGKRERNYEQYF. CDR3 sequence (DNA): TGTGCCAGCGGGAAGCGGGAGAGGAACTACGAGCAGTACTTC.

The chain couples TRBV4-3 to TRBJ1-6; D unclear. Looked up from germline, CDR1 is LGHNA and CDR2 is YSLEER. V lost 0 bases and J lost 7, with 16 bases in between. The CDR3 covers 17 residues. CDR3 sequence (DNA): TGCGCCAGCAGCCAAGATCTGCCGCCAGGTTTAAATTCACCCCTCCACTTT. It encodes CASSQDLPPGLNSPLHF.

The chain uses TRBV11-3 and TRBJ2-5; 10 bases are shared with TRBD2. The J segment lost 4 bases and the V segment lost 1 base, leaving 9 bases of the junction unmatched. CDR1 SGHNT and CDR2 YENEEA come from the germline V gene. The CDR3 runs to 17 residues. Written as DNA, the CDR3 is TGTGCCAGCAGCTTAGGCCAGCGGGGGGGCCCAGGAGAGACCCAGTACTTC. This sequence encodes CASSLGQRGGPGETQYF.

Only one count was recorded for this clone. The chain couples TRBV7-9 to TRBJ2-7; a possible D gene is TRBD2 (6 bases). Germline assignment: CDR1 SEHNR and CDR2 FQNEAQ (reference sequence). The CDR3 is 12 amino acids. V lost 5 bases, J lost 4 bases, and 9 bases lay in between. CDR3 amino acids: CASSRGSYEQYF. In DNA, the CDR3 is TGTGCCAGCAGCCGGGGGAGTTACGAGCAGTACTTC.

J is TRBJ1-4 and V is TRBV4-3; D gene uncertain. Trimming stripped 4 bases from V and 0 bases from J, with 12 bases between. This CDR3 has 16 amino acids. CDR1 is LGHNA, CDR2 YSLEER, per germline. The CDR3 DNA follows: TGCGCCAGCAGCCCCCTCGTGCAGGCAACTAATGAAAAACTGTTTTTT. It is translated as CASSPLVQATNEKLFF.

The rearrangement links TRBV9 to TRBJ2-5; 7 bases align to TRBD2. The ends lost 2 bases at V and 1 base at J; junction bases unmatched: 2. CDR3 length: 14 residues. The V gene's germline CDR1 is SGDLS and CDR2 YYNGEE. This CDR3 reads CASSVSSGQETQYF. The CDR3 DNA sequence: TGTGCCAGCAGCGTTTCTAGCGGCCAAGAGACCCAGTACTTC.

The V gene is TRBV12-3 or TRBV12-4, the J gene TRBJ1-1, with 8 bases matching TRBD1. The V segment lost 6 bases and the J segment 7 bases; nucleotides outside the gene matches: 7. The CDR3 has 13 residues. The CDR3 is CASRRTGGIEAFF. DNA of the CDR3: TGTGCCAGCAGGCGTACAGGGGGGATTGAAGCTTTCTTT.

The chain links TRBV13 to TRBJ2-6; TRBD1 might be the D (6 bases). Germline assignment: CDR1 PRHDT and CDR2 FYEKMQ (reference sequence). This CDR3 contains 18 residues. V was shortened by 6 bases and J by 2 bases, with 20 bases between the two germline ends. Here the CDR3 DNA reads TGTGCCAGCAGGGCCCCGGGACAACGTCTTCCTGGGGCCAACGTCCTGACTTTC. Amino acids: CASRAPGQRLPGANVLTF.

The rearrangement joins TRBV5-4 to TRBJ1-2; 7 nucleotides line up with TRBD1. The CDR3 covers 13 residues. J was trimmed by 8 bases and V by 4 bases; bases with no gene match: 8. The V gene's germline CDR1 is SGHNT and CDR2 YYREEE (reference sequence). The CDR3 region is CASSLDRVRGYTF. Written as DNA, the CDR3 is TGTGCCAGCAGCCTAGACAGGGTTCGAGGCTACACCTTC. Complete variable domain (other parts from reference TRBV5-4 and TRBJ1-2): ETGVTQSPTHLIKTRGQQVTLRCSSQSGHNTVSWYQQALGQGPQFIFQYYREEENGRGNFPPRFSGLQFPNYSSELNVNALELDDSALYLCASSLDRVRGYTFGSGTRLTVV.

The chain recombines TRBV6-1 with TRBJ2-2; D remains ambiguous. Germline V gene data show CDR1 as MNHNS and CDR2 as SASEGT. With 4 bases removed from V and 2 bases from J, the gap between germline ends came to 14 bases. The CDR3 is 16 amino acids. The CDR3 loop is CASSVAGEINTGELFF. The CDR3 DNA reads TGTGCCAGCAGTGTGGCCGGAGAGATTAACACCGGGGAGCTGTTTTTT.